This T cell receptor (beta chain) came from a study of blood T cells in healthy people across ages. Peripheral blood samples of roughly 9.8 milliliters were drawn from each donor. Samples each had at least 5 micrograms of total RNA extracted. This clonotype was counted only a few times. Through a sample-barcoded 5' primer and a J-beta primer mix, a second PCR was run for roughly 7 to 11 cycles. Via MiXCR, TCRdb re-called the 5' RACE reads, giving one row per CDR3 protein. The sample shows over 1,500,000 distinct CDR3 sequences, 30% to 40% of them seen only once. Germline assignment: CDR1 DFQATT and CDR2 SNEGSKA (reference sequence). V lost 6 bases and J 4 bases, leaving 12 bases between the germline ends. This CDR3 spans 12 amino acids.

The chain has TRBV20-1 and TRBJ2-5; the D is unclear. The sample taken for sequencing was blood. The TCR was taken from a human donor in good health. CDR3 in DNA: TGCAGTGCCCCGGACGCTGGAGAGACCCAGTACTTC. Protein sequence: CSAPDAGETQYF.